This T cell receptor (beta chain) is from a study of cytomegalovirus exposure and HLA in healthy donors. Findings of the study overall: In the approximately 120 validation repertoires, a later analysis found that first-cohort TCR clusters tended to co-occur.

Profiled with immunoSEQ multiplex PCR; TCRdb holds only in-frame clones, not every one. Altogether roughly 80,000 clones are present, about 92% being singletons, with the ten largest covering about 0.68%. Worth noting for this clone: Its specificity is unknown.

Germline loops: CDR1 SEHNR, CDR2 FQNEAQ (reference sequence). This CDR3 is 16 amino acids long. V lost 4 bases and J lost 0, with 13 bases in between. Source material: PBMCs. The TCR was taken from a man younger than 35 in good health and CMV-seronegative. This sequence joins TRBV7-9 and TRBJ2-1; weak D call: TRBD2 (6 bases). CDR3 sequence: CASSSPLGGSYNEQFF. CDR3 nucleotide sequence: TGTGCCAGCAGCTCACCTTTGGGGGGCTCCTACAATGAGCAGTTCTTC.